Given below is one TCR beta chain in context. Its matching antigen is unknown. Its ends do not fully match the called genes, so a read error is possible. This sample was included in a study of blood T cells in healthy people across ages. At the level of the study: About one barcoded beta molecule per two T cells was captured by template switching.

Each sample gave at least 7 million isolated PBMCs. The length of the CDR3 is 14 residues. The germline gives CDR1 LGHDT, CDR2 YNNKEL (reference sequence). Together with a sample-barcoded 5' primer, a J-beta primer mix was included in a second PCR lasting about 6 to 11 cycles. TCRdb itself ran the 5' RACE reads through MiXCR, one entry per CDR3 protein. The table has more than 700,000 distinct CDR3 sequences, 35% to 50% seen once. Findings and caveats of the study: Naive and antigen-experienced cells could not be conclusively compared, given unsorted PBMCs.

The chain combines TRBV3-1 with TRBJ2-5, with a tentative D call TRBD2 (6 bases). The clonotype comes from a man older than 75 in good health. The sample consisted of blood. The CDR3 nucleotides read TGTGCCAGCAGCCAACGTCGGAGGGAAGAGACCCGGTACTTC. Encoded protein: CASSQRRREETRYF.